This TCR beta chain was captured by sequencing in a study of cytomegalovirus exposure and HLA in healthy donors. Study observations and caveats: A few chains tied to CMV proved CMV antigen-specific in vitro. Published work reported that the classifier diagnosed cytomegalovirus status with high specificity and sensitivity. Sequencing likely produced, as an artifact, a cluster of highly shared sequence variants. The majority of TCR sequences were rare, yet some public TCRs appeared in many donors.

About this clone: Its antigen is as yet unknown.

V was trimmed by 5 bases and J by 5 bases, leaving 12 bases between them. CDR1 is SQVTM, CDR2 ANQGSEA, per germline. The CDR3 is 12 residues long. The PCR ran on 60 Vbeta and 13 Jbeta primers. Produced via immunoSEQ multiplex PCR; TCRdb's table is partial and in-frame only. The data contain 75,000 to 80,000 clones, approximately 80% of them singletons. The TCR comes from a woman between 40 and 50 years old in good health and CMV-seropositive. The V gene is TRBV29-1, the J gene TRBJ1-2; a possible D gene is TRBD1 (5 bases). Sequencing input: PBMCs. The CDR3 DNA reads as TGCAGCGTTAAGGACACCTATTATGGCTACACCTTC. Its translation is CSVKDTYYGYTF.